The 27 T cell receptor beta chains in this list originate from one sample, sequenced in a study of T cell repertoires in cytomegalovirus infection. TCRdb redid the calling of the reads with MiXCR, one entry per CDR3 protein. The repertoire holds approximately 750,000 distinct CDR3 sequences, with less than 40% as singletons. Input material: PBMCs. The receptors originated from a human donor in good health (CMV status not recorded). Some clones in this sample may be carry-over from other donors' samples.

In its sample, this clonotype was seen once. CDR3 region: CASRNPGLAGGGTDTQYF. The CDR3 coding sequence is TGTGCCAGCAGAAATCCGGGACTAGCGGGGGGGGGCACAGATACGCAGTATTTT. The chain combines TRBV28 with TRBJ2-3; 16 bases fit TRBD2. This CDR3 region has 18 residues. V lost 6 bases and J lost 1; bases outside the gene matches: 7. Germline V CDR1 and CDR2: MDHEN, SYDVKM.

A few counts support this clonotype. The chain carries TRBV28 and TRBJ2-3; D is undetermined. V was clipped by 2 bases and J by 2 bases, with 14 bases between them. The CDR3 is made up of 16 amino acids. The germline V gene encodes CDR1 MDHEN and CDR2 SYDVKM. Written as DNA, the CDR3 is TGTGCCAGCAGTTTACCCATTACCCAAGACACAGATACGCAGTATTTT. It specifies CASSLPITQDTDTQYF.

This clonotype was picked up a small number of times. The V gene is TRBV12-3 or TRBV12-4, the J gene TRBJ1-2; 7 bases are shared with TRBD1. The CDR3 is 16 amino acids. V trimming: 6 bases; J trimming: 4 bases; junction bases outside the gene matches: 14. Here the CDR3 reads CASSPDGQAGRYGYTF. In DNA form, the CDR3 reads TGTGCCAGCAGCCCCGATGGACAGGCCGGCCGCTATGGCTACACCTTC.

This chain joins TRBV7-2 and TRBJ1-4, with D hard to call. V lost 5 bases, J lost 5 bases, and 12 bases lay in between. CDR1 and CDR2 from the germline V gene are SGHTA and FQGNSA. The CDR3 is 14 amino acids. The CDR3 region is CASSGPGKNEKLFF. DNA for the CDR3: TGTGCCAGCAGCGGGCCGGGGAAAAATGAAAAACTGTTTTTT.

The chain joins TRBV28 to TRBJ1-2; 8 nucleotides line up with TRBD1. The CDR3 has 14 residues. Trimming removed 3 bases from V and 14 bases from J; junction bases left unmatched: 14. Germline-derived CDR1 and CDR2 are MDHEN and SYDVKM. Here the CDR3 reads CASSFSDRAWALTF. The DNA of the CDR3 is TGTGCCAGCAGTTTCTCGGACAGGGCCTGGGCTTTAACCTTC.

The sample holds a few counts of this clonotype. The chain uses TRBV28 and TRBJ2-7; D gene ambiguous. The CDR3 extends over 11 amino acids. Deletions cut 6 bases from V and 6 bases from J, with 9 bases between. Germline V gene lookup returns CDR1 MDHEN and CDR2 SYDVKM. The CDR3, as DNA: TGTGCCAGCAGCCGGGTTCGCGAGCAGTACTTC. This encodes CASSRVREQYF.

Only a few counts were recorded for this clonotype. CDR3 in amino acids: CASRGGGGNYEQYF. Written as DNA, the CDR3 is TGTGCCAGCAGGGGGGGTGGGGGAAACTACGAGCAGTACTTC. This chain links TRBV7-9 with TRBJ2-7; weak D call: TRBD2 (6 bases). Germline CDR1 reads SEHNR; CDR2 reads FQNEAQ (reference sequence). The CDR3 spans 14 residues. V was shortened by 6 bases and J by 3 bases, with 15 bases between the two germline ends.

V gene TRBV28 combines with J gene TRBJ2-2, with a tentative D call TRBD1 (6 bases). This CDR3 has 15 amino acids. The germline gives CDR1 MDHEN, CDR2 SYDVKM. Trimming shortened V by 7 bases and J by 9 bases, and 21 bases separated the two germline ends. The CDR3 sequence: CASIKSGTSTRELFF. CDR3 sequence (DNA): TGTGCCAGCATAAAGAGTGGGACATCGACCCGGGAGCTGTTTTTT.

A few counts support this clonotype. The chain is built from TRBV28 and TRBJ2-1; TRBD1 or TRBD2 may be the D gene (5 bases each). Trimming stripped 7 bases from V and 2 bases from J, with 12 bases between. CDR1 is MDHEN, CDR2 SYDVKM, per germline. The CDR3 consists of 14 residues. The CDR3 nucleotides read TGTGCCAGCACCGGGGCTCCAGCCTACAATGAGCAGTTCTTC. This encodes CASTGAPAYNEQFF.

This clonotype has a handful of counts. The rearrangement joins TRBV5-6 to TRBJ2-5; 7 bases line up with TRBD1. The germline V gene encodes CDR1 SGHDT and CDR2 YYEEEE. The CDR3 totals 16 residues. Losses at the gene ends were 4 bases for V and 1 base for J; bases not matched to a gene: 10. The CDR3 here is CASSRYRGRIQETQYF. In DNA, the CDR3 is TGTGCCAGCAGCCGATACAGGGGCCGTATCCAAGAGACCCAGTACTTC.

This clonotype was seen more than once but under ten times. The chain recombines TRBV5-6 with TRBJ2-5; 9 bases are a match to TRBD1. Germline assignment: CDR1 SGHDT and CDR2 YYEEEE. The CDR3 totals 16 residues. The J segment lost 2 bases and the V segment lost 0 bases, leaving 5 bases of the junction unmatched. The CDR3 DNA follows: TGTGCCAGCAGCTTGGCCGACAGGGGGTGGCAAGAGACCCAGTACTTC. This codes for CASSLADRGWQETQYF.

The chain links TRBV28 to TRBJ1-1, with TRBD1 as a possible D gene (5 bases). Trimming cost V 10 bases and J 0 bases, with 15 bases left between them. The CDR3 loop spans 14 amino acids. Germline V gene data show CDR1 as MDHEN and CDR2 as SYDVKM. Written as DNA, the CDR3 is TGTGCCACCCACCCAGAGGGGATGAACACTGAAGCTTTCTTT. Protein product: CATHPEGMNTEAFF.

The chain carries TRBV28 and TRBJ1-2, with 7 bases aligning to TRBD1. The junction had 21 bases not matched to a gene; V was cut back by 5 bases and J by 3 bases. This CDR3 has 19 residues. Germline V gene sequence: CDR1 MDHEN, CDR2 SYDVKM. The CDR3 loop reads CASSPRASRPTGNDYGYTF. As DNA, the CDR3 is TGTGCCAGCAGTCCGCGTGCAAGCCGACCGACAGGGAATGACTATGGCTACACCTTC.

CDR3 loop: CAIEGDSIYGYTF. Written as DNA, the CDR3 is TGTGCCATCGAGGGTGACAGTATATATGGCTACACCTTC. The chain uses TRBV28 and TRBJ1-2; a weak D match, TRBD1 (5 bases). Germline-derived CDR1 and CDR2 are MDHEN and SYDVKM. CDR3 length equals 13 residues. The V end lost 10 bases, the J end lost 5 bases, and 17 bases lay between the germline ends.

Ten or more counts support this clonotype. V usage is TRBV12-3 or TRBV12-4 and J usage is TRBJ1-5, with TRBD1 matching over 8 bases. The CDR3 runs to 15 residues. The V segment lost 5 bases and the J segment 4 bases; nucleotides outside the gene matches: 7. In nucleotides, the CDR3 is TGTGCCAGCAGTGCCGACAGGGGCCTAAATCAGCCCCAGCATTTT. Its protein is CASSADRGLNQPQHF.

J is TRBJ1-1 and V is TRBV28, with D hard to call. Germline V gives CDR1 MDHEN, CDR2 SYDVKM. The CDR3 runs to 12 residues. V lost 3 bases, J lost 6 bases, and 8 bases lay in between. CDR3 region: CASSLFGAEAFF. The CDR3 nucleotides are TGTGCCAGCAGTTTGTTCGGCGCTGAAGCTTTCTTT.

The CDR3 DNA reads as TGTGCCAGCAGTCGGGACAGGGGGCGAAGGACTGAAGCTTTCTTT. Protein sequence: CASSRDRGRRTEAFF. The gene calls are TRBV28 and TRBJ1-1; 12 positions agree with TRBD1. Trimming at V came to 5 bases and at J to 5 bases, leaving 6 bases not matched to a gene. Germline CDR1 is MDHEN and CDR2 is SYDVKM. The CDR3 is 15 amino acids.

This clonotype was seen only a few times. The chain uses TRBV10-3 and TRBJ1-1; no firm D call. Per the germline V gene, CDR1 is ENHRY and CDR2 is SYGVKD. CDR3 size: 14 residues. V was cut by 6 bases and J by 1 base, with 12 bases left in between. The CDR3 sequence: CAIRGMRGNTEAFF. The CDR3 nucleotides read TGTGCCATCAGGGGGATGCGGGGGAACACTGAAGCTTTCTTT.

DNA of the CDR3: TGTGCCAGTGAAGAGAGTAGCGGCACAGATACGCAGTATTTT. This translates into CASEESSGTDTQYF. The chain has TRBV19 and TRBJ2-3; TRBD2 is a possible D gene (5 bases). Trimming left V 8 bases short and J 1 base short, with 13 bases between. Germline V lookup: CDR1 LNHDA, CDR2 SQIVND (reference sequence). The CDR3 extends over 14 amino acids.

The rearrangement links TRBV5-1 to TRBJ1-2, with D hard to call. The CDR3 loop spans 14 amino acids. V lost 1 base and J lost 5, with 12 bases in between. Germline CDR1 reads SGHRS; CDR2 reads YFSETQ. The CDR3 loop reads CASSLSTERYGYTF. CDR3 coding DNA: TGCGCCAGCAGCTTGAGTACAGAACGATATGGCTACACCTTC.

The chain employs TRBV5-1 and TRBJ2-5; unclear D gene. Trimming removed 7 bases at V and 1 base at J, with 14 bases between. This CDR3 region has 14 residues. Germline-derived CDR1 and CDR2 are SGHRS and YFSETQ. The DNA for the CDR3 is TGCGCCAGCCGACCTGTGGTGGGCCAAGAGACCCAGTACTTC. As protein: CASRPVVGQETQYF.

This chain uses TRBV5-1 with TRBJ2-4, with TRBD2 as a possible D gene (6 bases). Per the germline V gene, CDR1 is SGHRS and CDR2 is YFSETQ. The CDR3 loop spans 15 amino acids. Trimming cost V 2 bases and J 3 bases, with 12 bases left between them. The CDR3 sequence: CASSFGTGGKNIQYF. The CDR3 DNA reads as TGCGCCAGCAGCTTCGGGACTGGTGGCAAAAACATTCAGTACTTC. Complete variable domain (other parts from reference TRBV5-1 and TRBJ2-4): KAGVTQTPRYLIKTRGQQVTLSCSPISGHRSVSWYQQTPGQGLQFLFEYFSETQRNKGNFPGRFSGRQFSNSRSEMNVSTLELGDSALYLCASSFGTGGKNIQYFGAGTRLSVL.

Concerning this clonotype itself: At one end, the junction sequence differs from germline, possibly due to a read error. The V gene is TRBV6-5, the J gene TRBJ2-7; 12 bases line up with TRBD1. This CDR3 spans 15 amino acids. Germline V gene data show CDR1 as MNHEY and CDR2 as SVGAGI. The CDR3 sequence is CASIYAGQGAGEQYF. For the CDR3, the DNA is TGTGCCAGCATTTACGCGGGACAGGGGGCTGGGGAGCAGTACTTC.

The genes are TRBV24-1 and TRBJ2-4; D uncertain. Trimming shortened V by 5 bases and J by 4 bases, and 14 bases separated the two germline ends. Germline CDR1 reads KGHDR; CDR2 reads SFDVKD. The CDR3 covers 15 residues. The CDR3 protein is CATSGTDEGKNIQYF. CDR3 bases: TGTGCCACCAGTGGCACGGACGAAGGGAAAAACATTCAGTACTTC.

The chain employs TRBV6-6 and TRBJ2-3; TRBD1 matches 7 bases. Germline values: CDR1 MNHNY, CDR2 SVGAGI (reference sequence). The CDR3 spans 15 residues. V was clipped by 9 bases and J by 2 bases; unmatched bases: 11. The CDR3 nucleotides are TGTGCCAGTGGGGCGCAGGGGGTCTCCACAGATACGCAGTATTTT. Its translation: CASGAQGVSTDTQYF.

This clonotype has ten or more counts. The J gene is TRBJ2-2, the V gene TRBV7-8, with 7 nucleotides matching TRBD2. Germline lookup yields CDR1 SGHVS and CDR2 FQNEAQ. CDR3 length: 17 amino acids. The V segment lost 1 base and the J segment 8 bases; nucleotides outside the gene matches: 13. The CDR3 nucleotides read TGTGCCAGCAGCTTAGTTCGTGGGACTATTTCCCCGGGGGAGCTGTTTTTT. Translated: CASSLVRGTISPGELFF.

The chain employs TRBV28 and TRBJ1-2; D not certain. V lost 2 bases and J lost 10, with 8 bases in between. This CDR3 has 11 residues. Germline V gives CDR1 MDHEN, CDR2 SYDVKM. In DNA, the CDR3 is TGTGCCAGCAGTTTACTCTGGGACTACACCTTC. Its protein product is CASSLLWDYTF.